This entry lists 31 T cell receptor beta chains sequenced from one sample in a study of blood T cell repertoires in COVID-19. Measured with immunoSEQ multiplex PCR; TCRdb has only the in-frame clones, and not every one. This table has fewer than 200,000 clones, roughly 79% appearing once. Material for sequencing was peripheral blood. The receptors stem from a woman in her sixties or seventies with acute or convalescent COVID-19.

The CDR3 nucleotides are TGTGCCAGCAGCCACCCGGCGGGCGGGACTGAAGCTTTCTTT. This encodes CASSHPAGGTEAFF. The chain employs TRBV14 and TRBJ1-1; D uncertain. Germline V CDR1 and CDR2: SGHDN, FVKESK. Trimming removed 3 bases at V and 5 bases at J, with 13 bases between. The CDR3 runs 14 residues.

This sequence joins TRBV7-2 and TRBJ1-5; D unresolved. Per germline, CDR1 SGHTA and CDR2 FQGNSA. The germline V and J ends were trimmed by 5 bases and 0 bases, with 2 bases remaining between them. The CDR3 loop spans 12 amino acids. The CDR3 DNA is TGTGCCAGCAGCCATAGCAATCAGCCCCAGCATTTT. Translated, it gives CASSHSNQPQHF.

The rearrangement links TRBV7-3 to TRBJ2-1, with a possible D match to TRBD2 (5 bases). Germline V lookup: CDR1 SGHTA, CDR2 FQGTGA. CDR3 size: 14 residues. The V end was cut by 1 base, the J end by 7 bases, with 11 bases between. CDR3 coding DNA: TGTGCCAGCAGCTTAATACGGGATAGTAATGAGCAGTTCTTC. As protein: CASSLIRDSNEQFF.

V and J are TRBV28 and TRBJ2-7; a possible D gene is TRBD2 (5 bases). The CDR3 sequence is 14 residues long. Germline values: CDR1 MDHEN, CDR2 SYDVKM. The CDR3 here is CAPSPWGVSLEQYF. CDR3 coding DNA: TGTGCTCCCAGTCCTTGGGGAGTCTCACTTGAGCAGTACTTC.

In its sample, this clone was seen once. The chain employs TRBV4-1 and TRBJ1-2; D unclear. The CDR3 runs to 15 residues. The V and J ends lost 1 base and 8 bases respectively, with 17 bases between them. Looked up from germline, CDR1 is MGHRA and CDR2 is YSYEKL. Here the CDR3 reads CASSQVVLQPAGYTF. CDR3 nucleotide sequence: TGCGCCAGCAGCCAAGTGGTCCTACAGCCAGCAGGCTACACCTTC.

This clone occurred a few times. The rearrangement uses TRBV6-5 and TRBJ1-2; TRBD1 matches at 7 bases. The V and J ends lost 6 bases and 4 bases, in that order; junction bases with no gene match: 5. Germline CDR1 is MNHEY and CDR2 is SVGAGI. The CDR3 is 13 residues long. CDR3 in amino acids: CASSAGQVYGYTF. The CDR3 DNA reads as TGTGCCAGCAGCGCCGGACAGGTCTATGGCTACACCTTC.

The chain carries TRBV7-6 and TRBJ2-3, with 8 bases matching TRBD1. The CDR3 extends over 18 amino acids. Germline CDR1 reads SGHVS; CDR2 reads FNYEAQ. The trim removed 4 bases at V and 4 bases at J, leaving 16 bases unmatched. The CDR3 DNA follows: TGTGCCAGCAGCTCGATATTATGGGACAGGCTTCGCGCAGATACGCAGTATTTT. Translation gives CASSSILWDRLRADTQYF.

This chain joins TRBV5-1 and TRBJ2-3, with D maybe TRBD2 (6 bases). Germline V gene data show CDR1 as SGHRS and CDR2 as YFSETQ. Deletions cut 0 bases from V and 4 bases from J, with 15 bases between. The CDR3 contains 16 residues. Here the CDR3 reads CASSLGTHGGADTQYF. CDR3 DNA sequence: TGCGCCAGCAGCTTGGGTACGCACGGGGGTGCAGATACGCAGTATTTT.

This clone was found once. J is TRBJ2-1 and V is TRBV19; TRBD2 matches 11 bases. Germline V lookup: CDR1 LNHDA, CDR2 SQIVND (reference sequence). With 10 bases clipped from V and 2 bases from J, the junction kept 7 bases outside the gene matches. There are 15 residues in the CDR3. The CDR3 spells CATSSGRSTYNEQFF. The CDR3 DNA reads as TGTGCCACTTCTAGCGGGAGGTCTACCTACAATGAGCAGTTCTTC.

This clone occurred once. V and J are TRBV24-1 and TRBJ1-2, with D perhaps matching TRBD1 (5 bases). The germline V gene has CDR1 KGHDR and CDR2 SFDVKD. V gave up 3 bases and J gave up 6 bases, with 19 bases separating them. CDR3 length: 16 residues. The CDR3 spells CATSDPGVAGGNGYTF. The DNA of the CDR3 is TGTGCCACCAGTGATCCGGGGGTTGCGGGCGGGAATGGCTACACCTTC.

CDR3 sequence (DNA): TGTGCCAGCAGCTTATTTGTAGCCGACACCGGGGAGCTGTTTTTT. Protein: CASSLFVADTGELFF. The V call is TRBV7-2, the J call TRBJ2-2; D gene ambiguous. The CDR3 has 15 amino acids. Germline values: CDR1 SGHTA, CDR2 FQGNSA. V was cut by 2 bases and J by 3 bases, with 10 bases left in between.

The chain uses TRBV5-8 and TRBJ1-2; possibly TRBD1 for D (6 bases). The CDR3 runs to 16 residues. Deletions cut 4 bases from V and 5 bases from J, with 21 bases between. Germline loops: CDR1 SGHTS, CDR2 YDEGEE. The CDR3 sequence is CASSKKGTGTKYGYTF. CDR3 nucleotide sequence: TGTGCCAGCAGCAAAAAAGGCACAGGGACGAAGTATGGCTACACCTTC.

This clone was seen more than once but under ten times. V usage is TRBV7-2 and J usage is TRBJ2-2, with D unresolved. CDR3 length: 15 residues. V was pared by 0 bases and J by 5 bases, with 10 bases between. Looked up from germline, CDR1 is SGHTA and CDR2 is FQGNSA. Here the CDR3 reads CASSLATPTTGELFF. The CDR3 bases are TGTGCCAGCAGCTTAGCGACACCCACGACCGGGGAGCTGTTTTTT.

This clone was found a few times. CDR3 loop: CASSLSRVTLNQPQHF. In DNA, the CDR3 is TGTGCCAGCAGTTTATCGAGGGTAACACTTAATCAGCCCCAGCATTTT. J is TRBJ1-5 and V is TRBV27; D not certain. The germline V gene has CDR1 MNHEY and CDR2 SMNVEV (reference sequence). CDR3 length equals 16 residues. The V and J ends lost 0 bases and 4 bases respectively, with 13 bases between them.

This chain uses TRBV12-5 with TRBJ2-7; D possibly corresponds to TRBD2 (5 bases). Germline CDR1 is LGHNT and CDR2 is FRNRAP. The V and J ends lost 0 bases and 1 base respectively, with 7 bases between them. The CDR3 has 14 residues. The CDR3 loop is CASGLVGSSYEQYF. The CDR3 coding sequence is TGTGCTAGTGGTTTGGTAGGGAGTTCCTACGAGCAGTACTTC.

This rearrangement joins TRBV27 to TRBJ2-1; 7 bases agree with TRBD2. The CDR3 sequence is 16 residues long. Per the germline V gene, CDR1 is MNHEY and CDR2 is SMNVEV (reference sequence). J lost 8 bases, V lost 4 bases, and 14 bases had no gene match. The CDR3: CASSSQLARRRDEQFF. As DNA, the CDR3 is TGTGCCAGCAGTTCTCAACTAGCGAGGCGTCGGGATGAGCAGTTCTTC.

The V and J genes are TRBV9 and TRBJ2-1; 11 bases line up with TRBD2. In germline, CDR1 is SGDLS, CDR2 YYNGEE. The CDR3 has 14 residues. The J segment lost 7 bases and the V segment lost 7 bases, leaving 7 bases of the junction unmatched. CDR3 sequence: CASSLAGGWNEQFF. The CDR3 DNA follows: TGTGCCAGCTCTCTAGCGGGAGGTTGGAATGAGCAGTTCTTC. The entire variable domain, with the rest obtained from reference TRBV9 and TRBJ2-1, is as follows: DSGVTQTPKHLITATGQRVTLRCSPRSGDLSVYWYQQSLDQGLQFLIQYYNGEERAKGNILERFSAQQFPDLHSELNLSSLELGDSALYFCASSLAGGWNEQFFGPGTRLTVL.

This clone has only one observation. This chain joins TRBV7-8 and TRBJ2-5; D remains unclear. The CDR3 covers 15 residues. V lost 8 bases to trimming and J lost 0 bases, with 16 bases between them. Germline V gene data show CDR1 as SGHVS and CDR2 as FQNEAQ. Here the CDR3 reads CASSLAAPHQETQYF. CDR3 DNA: TGTGCCAGCTCGCTGGCGGCACCCCACCAAGAGACCCAGTACTTC. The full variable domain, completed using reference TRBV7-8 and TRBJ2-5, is GAGVSQSPRYKVAKRGQDVALRCDPISGHVSLFWYQQALGQGPEFLTYFQNEAQLDKSGLPSDRFFAERPEGSVSTLKIQRTQQEDSAVYLCASSLAAPHQETQYFGPGTRLLVL.

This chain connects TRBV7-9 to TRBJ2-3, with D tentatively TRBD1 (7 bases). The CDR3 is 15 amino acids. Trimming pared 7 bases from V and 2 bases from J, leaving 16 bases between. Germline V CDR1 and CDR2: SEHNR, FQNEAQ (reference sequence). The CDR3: CASTGEEGATDTQYF. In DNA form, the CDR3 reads TGTGCCAGCACCGGGGAGGAGGGGGCCACAGATACGCAGTATTTT. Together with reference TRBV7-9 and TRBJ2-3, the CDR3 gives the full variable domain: DTGVSQNPRHKITKRGQNVTFRCDPISEHNRLYWYRQTLGQGPEFLTYFQNEAQLEKSRLLSDRFSAERPKGSFSTLEIQRTEQGDSAMYLCASTGEEGATDTQYFGPGTRLTVL.

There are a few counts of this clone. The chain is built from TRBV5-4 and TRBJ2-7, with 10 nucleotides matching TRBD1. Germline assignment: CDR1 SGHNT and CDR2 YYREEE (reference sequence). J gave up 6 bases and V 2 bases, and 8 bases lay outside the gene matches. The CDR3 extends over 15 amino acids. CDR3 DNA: TGTGCCAGCAGCTTAACCGGGACAGGGGCGCCCGAGCAGTACTTC. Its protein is CASSLTGTGAPEQYF.

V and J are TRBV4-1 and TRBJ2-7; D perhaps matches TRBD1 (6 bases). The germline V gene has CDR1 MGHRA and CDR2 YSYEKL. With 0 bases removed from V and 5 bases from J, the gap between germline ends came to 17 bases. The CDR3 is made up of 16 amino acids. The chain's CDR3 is CASSQDPGSRGHEQYF. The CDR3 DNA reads TGCGCCAGCAGCCAAGATCCGGGTAGCAGGGGACACGAGCAGTACTTC.

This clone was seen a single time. The CDR3 protein is CASSLGTDGAYGYTF. CDR3 nucleotide sequence: TGTGCCAGCAGTCTAGGGACAGACGGGGCCTATGGCTACACCTTC. The rearrangement links TRBV27 to TRBJ1-2, with 7 positions matching TRBD1. This CDR3 region has 15 residues. The V and J ends lost 5 bases and 4 bases, in that order; junction bases with no gene match: 10. Germline V CDR1 and CDR2: MNHEY, SMNVEV (reference sequence).

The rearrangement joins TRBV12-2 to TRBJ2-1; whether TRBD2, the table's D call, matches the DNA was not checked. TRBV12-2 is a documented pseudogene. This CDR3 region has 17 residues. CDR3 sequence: CASRLALCGRSYNEQFF. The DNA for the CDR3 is TGTGCAAGTCGCTTAGCGCTTTGCGGGAGGTCCTACAATGAGCAGTTCTTC.

CDR3 nucleotide sequence: TGTGCCTGGAGTGTACAGTGGGGCTATGAGCAGTTCTTC. This sequence encodes CAWSVQWGYEQFF. The chain employs TRBV30 and TRBJ2-1; D might be TRBD1 (5 bases). CDR1 and CDR2 (germline): GTSNPN, SVGIG (reference sequence). The CDR3 extends over 13 amino acids. V was clipped by 0 bases and J by 8 bases, with 11 bases between them.

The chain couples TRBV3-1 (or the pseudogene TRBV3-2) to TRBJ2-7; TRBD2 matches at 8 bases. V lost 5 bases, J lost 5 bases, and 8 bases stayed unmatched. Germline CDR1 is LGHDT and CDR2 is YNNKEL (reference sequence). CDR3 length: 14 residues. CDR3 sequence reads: CASSGFGTRNEQYF. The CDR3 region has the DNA TGTGCCAGCAGCGGTTTCGGGACTAGAAACGAGCAGTACTTC.

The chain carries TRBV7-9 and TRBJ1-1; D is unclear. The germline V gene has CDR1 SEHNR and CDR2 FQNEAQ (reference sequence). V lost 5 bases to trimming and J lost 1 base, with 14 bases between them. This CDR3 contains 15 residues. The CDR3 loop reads CASSAWEGGNTEAFF. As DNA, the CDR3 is TGTGCCAGCAGCGCCTGGGAGGGAGGGAACACTGAAGCTTTCTTT.

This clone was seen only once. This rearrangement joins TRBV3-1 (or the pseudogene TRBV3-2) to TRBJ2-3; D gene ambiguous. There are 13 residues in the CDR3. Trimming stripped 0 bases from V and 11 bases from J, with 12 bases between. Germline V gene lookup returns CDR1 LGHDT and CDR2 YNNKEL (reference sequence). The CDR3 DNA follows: TGTGCCAGCAGCCAAGATTCAGTGGCTAGGCAGTATTTT. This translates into CASSQDSVARQYF.

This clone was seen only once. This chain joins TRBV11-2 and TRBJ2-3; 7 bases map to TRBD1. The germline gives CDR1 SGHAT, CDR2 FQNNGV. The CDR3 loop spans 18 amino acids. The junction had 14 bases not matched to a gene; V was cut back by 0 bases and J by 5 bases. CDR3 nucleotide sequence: TGTGCCAGCAGCTTAGACCTCGGCGGAGACAGGGCTAAAGATACGCAGTATTTT. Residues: CASSLDLGGDRAKDTQYF.

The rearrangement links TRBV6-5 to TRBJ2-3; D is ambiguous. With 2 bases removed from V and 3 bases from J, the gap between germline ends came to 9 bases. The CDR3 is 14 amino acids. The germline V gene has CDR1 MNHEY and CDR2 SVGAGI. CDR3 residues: CASSYGAGTDTQYF. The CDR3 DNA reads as TGTGCCAGCAGTTACGGCGCAGGAACAGATACGCAGTATTTT.

As DNA, the CDR3 is TGCAGCGTTGAAGATCTAACTAGCGGGAGTAATGAGCAGTTCTTC. Encoded protein: CSVEDLTSGSNEQFF. This chain joins TRBV29-1 and TRBJ2-1; 11 bases map to TRBD2. The V and J ends lost 0 bases and 7 bases, in that order; junction bases with no gene match: 5. Germline assignment: CDR1 SQVTM and CDR2 ANQGSEA. CDR3 length: 15 residues.

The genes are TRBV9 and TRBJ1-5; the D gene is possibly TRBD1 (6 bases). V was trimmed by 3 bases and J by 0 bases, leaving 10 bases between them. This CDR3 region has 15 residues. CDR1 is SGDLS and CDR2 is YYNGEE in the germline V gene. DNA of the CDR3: TGTGCCAGCAGCGCGGGACACCGTAGCAATCAGCCCCAGCATTTT. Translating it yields CASSAGHRSNQPQHF. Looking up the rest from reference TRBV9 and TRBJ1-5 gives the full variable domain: DSGVTQTPKHLITATGQRVTLRCSPRSGDLSVYWYQQSLDQGLQFLIQYYNGEERAKGNILERFSAQQFPDLHSELNLSSLELGDSALYFCASSAGHRSNQPQHFGDGTRLSIL.